This T cell receptor (beta chain) derives from a study of blood T cell repertoires in COVID-19. The CDR3 runs 13 residues. The germline V gene encodes CDR1 SQVTM and CDR2 ANQGSEA. V lost 8 bases, J lost 2 bases, and 6 bases stayed unmatched. Data came from immunoSEQ multiplex PCR; TCRdb stores just in-frame clones and leaves some out. Here the sample spans under 200,000 clones, around 82% being singletons. Participants were aged roughly 18 to 100 years from roughly 26 US areas. Sample: PBMCs or T cells enriched from blood (not recorded which). The gene calls are TRBV29-1 and TRBJ2-3, with 8 nucleotides matching TRBD1. This TCR derives from a man in his 60s who had recovered from COVID-19. The CDR3 loop is CSMRQGFTDTQYF. Written as DNA, the CDR3 is TGCAGCATGAGACAGGGGTTCACAGATACGCAGTATTTT.